This is a list of T cell receptor beta chains from one sample in a study of Ad26.COV2.S vaccination and SARS-CoV-2 variants. Profiled with immunoSEQ multiplex PCR; TCRdb holds only in-frame clones, not every one. The table includes 300,000 to 500,000 clones, around nine tenths detected once. Sequenced material: peripheral blood, taken in a trial of Ad26.COV2.S vaccine versus placebo. These receptors were collected from a person aged 18 to 59 who received the Ad26.COV2.S COVID-19 vaccine or a placebo. CDR3s leave out the opening cysteine and the closing phenylalanine or tryptophan. Each record gives: J gene, V gene, D gene, CDR3 length, CDR3 protein. The D gene is left open where the match is weak.

j_gene: TRBJ1-1; v_gene: TRBV19; d_gene: .; len: 12; CDR3aa: ASQVRGLNTEAF
j_gene: TRBJ2-5; v_gene: TRBV27; d_gene: TRBD1; len: 11; CDR3aa: ASSTGVGETQY
j_gene: TRBJ2-7; v_gene: TRBV29-1; d_gene: TRBD1; len: 10; CDR3aa: SAGDRGYEQY
j_gene: TRBJ1-5; v_gene: TRBV27; d_gene: TRBD1; len: 13; CDR3aa: ASSGSRDRDQPQH
j_gene: TRBJ1-2; v_gene: TRBV30; d_gene: .; len: 13; CDR3aa: AWSPRGRTNYGYT
j_gene: TRBJ1-3; v_gene: TRBV6-5; d_gene: .; len: 12; CDR3aa: ASRSPVSGNTIY
j_gene: TRBJ1-6; v_gene: TRBV5-6; d_gene: .; len: 11; CDR3aa: ASSLAGNSPLH
j_gene: TRBJ1-2; v_gene: TRBV19; d_gene: .; len: 13; CDR3aa: ASNARGGTNYGYT
j_gene: TRBJ2-1; v_gene: TRBV20-1; d_gene: .; len: 8; CDR3aa: SAPDNEQF
j_gene: TRBJ2-1; v_gene: TRBV9; d_gene: .; len: 12; CDR3aa: ASSLGWINNEQF
j_gene: TRBJ2-2; v_gene: TRBV5-1; d_gene: .; len: 12; CDR3aa: ASSLGYGPGELF
j_gene: TRBJ2-5; v_gene: TRBV7-6; d_gene: .; len: 14; CDR3aa: ASSKAYSRVQETQY
j_gene: TRBJ2-1; v_gene: TRBV6-5; d_gene: .; len: 10; CDR3aa: ASRSTEVRLF
j_gene: TRBJ1-4; v_gene: TRBV2; d_gene: .; len: 16; CDR3aa: ASSGERAGEVYREKLF
j_gene: TRBJ1-1; v_gene: TRBV6-6; d_gene: .; len: 9; CDR3aa: ATDRNTEAF
j_gene: TRBJ2-3; v_gene: TRBV3-1/TRBV3-2; d_gene: TRBD2; len: 13; CDR3aa: ASSQVNGGGDTQY
j_gene: TRBJ2-4; v_gene: TRBV3-1/TRBV3-2; d_gene: TRBD2; len: 13; CDR3aa: ASSQEATSGNIQY
j_gene: TRBJ2-1; v_gene: TRBV11-1; d_gene: TRBD2; len: 14; CDR3aa: ASNSKGTSGGNEQF
j_gene: TRBJ2-7; v_gene: TRBV12-3/TRBV12-4; d_gene: TRBD1; len: 10; CDR3aa: ASSWDRYEQY
j_gene: TRBJ2-1; v_gene: TRBV2; d_gene: TRBD2; len: 13; CDR3aa: ASMVGLAGGNEQF
j_gene: TRBJ1-2; v_gene: TRBV28; d_gene: .; len: 11; CDR3aa: ASSFNSQYGYT
j_gene: TRBJ1-1; v_gene: TRBV7-8; d_gene: .; len: 10; CDR3aa: ASSLFGAEAF
j_gene: TRBJ1-5; v_gene: TRBV7-9; d_gene: .; len: 14; CDR3aa: ASSLEWQGPGQPQH